This T cell receptor (beta chain) was sequenced in a study of CD8+ T cells in alopecia areata. Sequencing relied on a cDNA template that was reverse transcribed from extracted RNA. Sequencing was performed with immunoSEQ multiplex PCR; in TCRdb, only in-frame clones are kept and a portion is missing. Among 80,000 to 100,000 clones listed, roughly 47% were seen once. Regarding treatment: oral pan-JAK inhibitor, 5-10 mg twice daily. PBMCs yielded sorted CD4+ and CD8+ T cells. Germline V gives CDR1 DFQATT, CDR2 SNEGSKA (reference sequence). The germline V and J ends were trimmed by 3 bases and 9 bases, with 9 bases remaining between them. The CDR3 is 11 residues long.

This specimen consisted of CD8+ T cells sorted from blood, obtained at week 24, from a patient treated with tofacitinib. The sequence came from a human donor with alopecia areata. The rearrangement uses TRBV20-1 and TRBJ2-4; D call uncertain. The CDR3 DNA reads TGCAGTGCTAGGGGGTTTGGCATTCAGTACTTC. Its translation is CSARGFGIQYF.